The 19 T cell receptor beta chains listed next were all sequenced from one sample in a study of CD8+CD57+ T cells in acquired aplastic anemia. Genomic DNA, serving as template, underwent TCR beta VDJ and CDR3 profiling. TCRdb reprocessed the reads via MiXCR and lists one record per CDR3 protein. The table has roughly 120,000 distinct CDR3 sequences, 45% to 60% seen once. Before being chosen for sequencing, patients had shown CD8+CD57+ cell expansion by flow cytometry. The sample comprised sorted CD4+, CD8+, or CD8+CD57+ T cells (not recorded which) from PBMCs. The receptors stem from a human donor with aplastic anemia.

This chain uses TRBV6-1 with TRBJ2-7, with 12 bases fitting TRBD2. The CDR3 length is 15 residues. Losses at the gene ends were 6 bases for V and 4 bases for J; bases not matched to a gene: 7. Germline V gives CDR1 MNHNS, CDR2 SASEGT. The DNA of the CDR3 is TGTGCCAGCAGGTCTTGGACTAGCGGGGATTACGAGCAGTACTTC. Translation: CASRSWTSGDYEQYF.

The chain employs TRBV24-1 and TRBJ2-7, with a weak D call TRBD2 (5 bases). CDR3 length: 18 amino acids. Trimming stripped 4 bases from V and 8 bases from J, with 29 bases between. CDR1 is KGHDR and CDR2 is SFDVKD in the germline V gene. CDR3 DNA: TGTGCCACCAGTGACCCCTCGGATATCACTCTGCCGACTACGAAGCAGTACTTC. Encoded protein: CATSDPSDITLPTTKQYF.

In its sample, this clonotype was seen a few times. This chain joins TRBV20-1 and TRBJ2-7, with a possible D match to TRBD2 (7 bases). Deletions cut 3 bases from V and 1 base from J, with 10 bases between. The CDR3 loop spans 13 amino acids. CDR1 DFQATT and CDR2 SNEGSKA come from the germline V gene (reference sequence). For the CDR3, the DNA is TGCAGTGCTAGCGGGGGGCAGTCCTACGAGCAGTACTTC. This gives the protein CSASGGQSYEQYF.

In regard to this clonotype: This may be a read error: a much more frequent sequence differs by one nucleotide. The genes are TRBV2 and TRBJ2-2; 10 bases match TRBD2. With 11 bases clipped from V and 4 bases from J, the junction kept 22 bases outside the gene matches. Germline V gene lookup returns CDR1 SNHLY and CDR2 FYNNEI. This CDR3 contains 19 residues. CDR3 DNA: TGTGCCGGCACTCATCAAAGAGCTAGCGGGAGTCTGAGCACCGGGGAGCTGTTTTTT. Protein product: CAGTHQRASGSLSTGELFF.

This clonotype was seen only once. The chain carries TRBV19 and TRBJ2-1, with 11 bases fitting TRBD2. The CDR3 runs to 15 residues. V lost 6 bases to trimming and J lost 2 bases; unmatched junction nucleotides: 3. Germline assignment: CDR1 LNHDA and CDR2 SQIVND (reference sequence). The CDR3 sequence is CASRTTSGAYNEQFF. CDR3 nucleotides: TGTGCCAGTAGGACGACTAGCGGGGCCTACAATGAGCAGTTCTTC.

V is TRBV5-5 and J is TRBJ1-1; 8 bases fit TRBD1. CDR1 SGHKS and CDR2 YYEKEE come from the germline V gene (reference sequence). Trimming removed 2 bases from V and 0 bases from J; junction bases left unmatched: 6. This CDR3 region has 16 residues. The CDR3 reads CASSFGQGIMNTEAFF. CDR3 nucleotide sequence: TGTGCCAGCAGCTTCGGACAGGGAATAATGAACACTGAAGCTTTCTTT.

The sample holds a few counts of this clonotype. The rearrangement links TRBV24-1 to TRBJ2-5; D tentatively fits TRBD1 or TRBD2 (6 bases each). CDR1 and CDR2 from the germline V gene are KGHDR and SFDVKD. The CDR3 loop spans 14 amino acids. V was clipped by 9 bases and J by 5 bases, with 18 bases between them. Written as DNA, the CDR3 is TGTGCCACCCTGAGGGGGGCCCACGGGGAGACCCAGTACTTC. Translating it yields CATLRGAHGETQYF.

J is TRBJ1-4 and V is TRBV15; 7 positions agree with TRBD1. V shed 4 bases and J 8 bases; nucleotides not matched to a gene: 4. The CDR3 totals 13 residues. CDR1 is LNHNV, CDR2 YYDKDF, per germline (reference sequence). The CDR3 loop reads CATSTRQGEKLFF. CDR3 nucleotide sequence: TGTGCCACCAGCACAAGACAGGGCGAAAAACTGTTTTTT.

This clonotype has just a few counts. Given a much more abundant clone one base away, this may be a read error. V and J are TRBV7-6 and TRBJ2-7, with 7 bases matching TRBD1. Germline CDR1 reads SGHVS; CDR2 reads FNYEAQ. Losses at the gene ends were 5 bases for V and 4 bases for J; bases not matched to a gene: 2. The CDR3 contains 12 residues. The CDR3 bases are TGTGCCAGCAGCGTGACAGGGTACGAGCAGTACTTC. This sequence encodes CASSVTGYEQYF.

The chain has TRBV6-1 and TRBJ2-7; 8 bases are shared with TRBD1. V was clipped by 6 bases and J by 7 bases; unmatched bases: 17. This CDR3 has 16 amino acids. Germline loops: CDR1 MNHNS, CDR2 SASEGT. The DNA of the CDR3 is TGTGCCAGCAGCTCCCGTACCGGGACAGGCCTCCTGGAGCAGTACTTC. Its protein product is CASSSRTGTGLLEQYF.

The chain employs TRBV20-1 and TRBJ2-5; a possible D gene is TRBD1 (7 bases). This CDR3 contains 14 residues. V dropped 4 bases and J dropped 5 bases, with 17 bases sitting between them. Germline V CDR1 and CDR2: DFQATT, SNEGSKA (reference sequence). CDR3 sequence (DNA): TGCAGTGCTACCACAGGGGAGGTCTCTGAGACCCAGTACTTC. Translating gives CSATTGEVSETQYF.

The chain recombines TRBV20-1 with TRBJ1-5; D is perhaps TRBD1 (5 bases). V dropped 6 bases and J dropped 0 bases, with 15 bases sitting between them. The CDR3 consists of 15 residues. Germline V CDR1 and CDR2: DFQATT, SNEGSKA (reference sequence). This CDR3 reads CSAAMGQYSNQPQHF. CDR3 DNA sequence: TGCAGTGCCGCGATGGGGCAGTATAGCAATCAGCCCCAGCATTTT.

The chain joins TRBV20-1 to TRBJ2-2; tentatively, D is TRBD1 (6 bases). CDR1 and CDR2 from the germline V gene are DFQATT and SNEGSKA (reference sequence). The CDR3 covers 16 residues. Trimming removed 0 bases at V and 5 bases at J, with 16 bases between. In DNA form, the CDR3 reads TGCAGTGCTAGAGATAGGAGTCAGGGGCGTACCGGGGAGCTGTTTTTT. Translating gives CSARDRSQGRTGELFF.

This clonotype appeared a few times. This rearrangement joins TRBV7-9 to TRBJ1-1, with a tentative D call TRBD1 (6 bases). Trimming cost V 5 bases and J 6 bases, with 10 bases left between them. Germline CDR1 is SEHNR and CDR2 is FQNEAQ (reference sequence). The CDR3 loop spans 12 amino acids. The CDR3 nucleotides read TGTGCCAGCAGCCCACAGGGTGCTGAAGCTTTCTTT. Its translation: CASSPQGAEAFF.

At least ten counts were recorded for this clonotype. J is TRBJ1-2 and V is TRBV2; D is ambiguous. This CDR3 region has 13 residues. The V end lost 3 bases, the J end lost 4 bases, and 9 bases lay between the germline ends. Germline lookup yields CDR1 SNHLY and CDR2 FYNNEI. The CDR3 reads CASSDSLSYGYTF. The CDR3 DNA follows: TGTGCCAGCAGTGACAGTCTAAGCTATGGCTACACCTTC.

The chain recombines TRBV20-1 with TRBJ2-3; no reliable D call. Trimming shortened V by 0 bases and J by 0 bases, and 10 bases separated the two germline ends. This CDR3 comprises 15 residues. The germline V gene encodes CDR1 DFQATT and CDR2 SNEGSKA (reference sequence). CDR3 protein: CSARDSSSSTDTQYF. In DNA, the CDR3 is TGCAGTGCTAGAGACAGCAGCTCTAGCACAGATACGCAGTATTTT.

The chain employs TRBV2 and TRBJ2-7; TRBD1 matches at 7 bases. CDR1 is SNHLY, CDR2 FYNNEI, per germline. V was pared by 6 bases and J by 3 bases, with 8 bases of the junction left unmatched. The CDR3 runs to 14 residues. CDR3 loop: CASRVGTAYYEQYF. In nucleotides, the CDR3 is TGTGCCAGCAGGGTCGGGACAGCCTACTACGAGCAGTACTTC.

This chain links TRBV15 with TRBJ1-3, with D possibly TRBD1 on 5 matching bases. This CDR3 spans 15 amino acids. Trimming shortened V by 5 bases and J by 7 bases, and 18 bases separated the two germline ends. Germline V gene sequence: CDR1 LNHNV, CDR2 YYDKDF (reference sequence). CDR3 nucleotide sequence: TGTGCCACCAGCGGATCCCTCCGCTGGGGGAACACCATATATTTT. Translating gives CATSGSLRWGNTIYF. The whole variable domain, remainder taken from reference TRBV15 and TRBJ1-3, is DAMVIQNPRYQVTQFGKPVTLSCSQTLNHNVMYWYQQKSSQAPKLLFHYYDKDFNNEADTPDNFQSRRPNTSFCFLDIRSPGLGDTAMYLCATSGSLRWGNTIYFGEGSWLTVV.

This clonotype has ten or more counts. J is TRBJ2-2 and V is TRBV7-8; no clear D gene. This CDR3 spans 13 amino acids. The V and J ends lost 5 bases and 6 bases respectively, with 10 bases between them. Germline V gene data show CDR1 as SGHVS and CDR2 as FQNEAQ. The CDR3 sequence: CASSLDLSGELFF. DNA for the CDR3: TGTGCCAGCAGCCTGGACCTCTCCGGGGAGCTGTTTTTT.